The sequence of this T cell receptor beta chain was determined in a study of blood T cell repertoires in COVID-19. Germline CDR1 reads ENHRY; CDR2 reads SYGVKD. The V gene end was trimmed by 1 base and the J gene end by 8 bases; junction bases not matched to a gene: 4. The CDR3 covers 15 residues. The assay was immunoSEQ multiplex PCR, and TCRdb's table has in-frame clones only and misses some. The table lists roughly 180,000 clones, approximately 85% of them singletons, with 6.5% to 7.5% in the top ten. As for this clone: Other DNA variants within this sample encode the same CDR3.

The material sequenced was peripheral blood. The genes are TRBV10-3 and TRBJ1-4; 10 bases match TRBD1. The receptor was isolated from a man older than 75 with COVID-19, enrolled during active disease. The CDR3 loop is CAISEWGQGNEKLFF. The CDR3 DNA sequence: TGTGCCATCAGTGAGTGGGGACAGGGGAACGAAAAACTGTTTTTT.